The present T cell receptor (beta chain) was sequenced within a study of cytomegalovirus exposure and HLA in healthy donors. Germline V lookup: CDR1 MNHNY, CDR2 SVGAGI (reference sequence). The V end lost 0 bases, the J end lost 1 base, and 6 bases lay between the germline ends. The CDR3 sequence is 14 residues long. Vbeta (60) and Jbeta (13) primers were used in the PCR. Per the original methods: As a later analysis found, there were approximately 80 million unique TCR beta chains, of which roughly 11 million were shared. This table comes from immunoSEQ multiplex PCR, and its TCRdb copy is limited to in-frame clones, with some not included. V and J calls and clone size follow that table, whereas D and trimming were derived from the DNA. The sample records roughly 140,000 clones, 68% being singletons.

The V call is TRBV6-6, the J call TRBJ1-1; D call uncertain. What was sequenced was PBMCs. The receptor was derived from a man aged 60 to 75 in good health and CMV-seronegative. CDR3: CASSYSRGNTEAFF. In nucleotides, the CDR3 is TGTGCCAGCAGTTACTCGAGAGGGAACACTGAAGCTTTCTTT.